These 2 T cell receptor beta chains were all obtained from the same sample, sequenced in a study of PD-L1 blockade in urothelial cancer. Time point described: pretreatment peripheral blood. Profiling relied on immunoSEQ multiplex PCR, and the TCRdb table lists in-frame clones only, not all of them. This table holds about 95,000 clones, about nine tenths found once. The sequencing here drew on PBMCs, taken around atezolizumab (anti-PD-L1) treatment. The receptors were sampled from a man in his sixties with urothelial cancer.

The chain couples TRBV7-2 to TRBJ2-7; 10 nucleotides line up with TRBD2. V was pared by 3 bases and J by 3 bases, with 8 bases of the junction left unmatched. The CDR3 consists of 16 residues. Germline CDR1 is SGHTA and CDR2 is FQGNSA. CDR3 loop: CASSFAVSGRDYEQYF. The CDR3 nucleotides read TGTGCCAGCAGCTTTGCCGTAAGCGGGAGGGACTACGAGCAGTACTTC. Complete variable domain (other parts from reference TRBV7-2 and TRBJ2-7): GAGVSQSPSNKVTEKGKDVELRCDPISGHTALYWYRQSLGQGLEFLIYFQGNSAPDKSGLPSDRFSAERTGGSVSTLTIQRTQQEDSAVYLCASSFAVSGRDYEQYFGPGTRLTVT.

The V call is TRBV2, the J call TRBJ2-5, with 7 positions matching TRBD1. J was trimmed by 5 bases and V by 8 bases; bases with no gene match: 8. This CDR3 has 13 residues. The germline V gene has CDR1 SNHLY and CDR2 FYNNEI. The CDR3 here is CASLAPRGETQYF. DNA of the CDR3: TGTGCCAGCCTCGCGCCCAGGGGGGAGACCCAGTACTTC.